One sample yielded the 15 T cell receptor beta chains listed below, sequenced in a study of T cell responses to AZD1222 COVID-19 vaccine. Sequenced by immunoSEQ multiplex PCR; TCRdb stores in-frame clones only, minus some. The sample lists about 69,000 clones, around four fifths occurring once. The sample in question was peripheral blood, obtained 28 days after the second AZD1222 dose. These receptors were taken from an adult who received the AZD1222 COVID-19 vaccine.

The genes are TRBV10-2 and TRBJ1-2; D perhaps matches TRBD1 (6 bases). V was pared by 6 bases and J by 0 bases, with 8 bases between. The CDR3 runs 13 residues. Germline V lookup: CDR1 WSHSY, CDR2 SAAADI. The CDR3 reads CASRDSSNYGYTF. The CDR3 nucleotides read TGCGCCAGCAGGGACAGTTCTAACTATGGCTACACCTTC.

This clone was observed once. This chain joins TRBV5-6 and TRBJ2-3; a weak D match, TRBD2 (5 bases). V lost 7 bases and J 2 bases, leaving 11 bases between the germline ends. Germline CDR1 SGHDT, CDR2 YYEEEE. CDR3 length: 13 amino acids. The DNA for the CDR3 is TGTGCCAGCGCCCGCGGGTTCACAGATACGCAGTATTTT. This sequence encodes CASARGFTDTQYF.

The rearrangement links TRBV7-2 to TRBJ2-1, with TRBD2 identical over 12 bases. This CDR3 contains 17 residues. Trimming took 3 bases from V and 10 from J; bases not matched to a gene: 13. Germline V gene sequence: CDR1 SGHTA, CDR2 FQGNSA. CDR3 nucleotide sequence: TGTGCCAGCAGCTTCTTGTCACTAGCGGGAGGTTTCGGGGAGCAGTTCTTC. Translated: CASSFLSLAGGFGEQFF. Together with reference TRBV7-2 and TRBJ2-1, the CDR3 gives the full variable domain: GAGVSQSPSNKVTEKGKDVELRCDPISGHTALYWYRQSLGQGLEFLIYFQGNSAPDKSGLPSDRFSAERTGGSVSTLTIQRTQQEDSAVYLCASSFLSLAGGFGEQFFGPGTRLTVL.

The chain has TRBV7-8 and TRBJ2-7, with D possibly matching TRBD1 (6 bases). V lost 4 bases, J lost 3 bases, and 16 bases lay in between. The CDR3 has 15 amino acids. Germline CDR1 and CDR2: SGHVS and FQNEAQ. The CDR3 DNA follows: TGTGCCAGCAGCTCGACCGGGACAAGGAACTACGAGCAGTACTTC. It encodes CASSSTGTRNYEQYF.

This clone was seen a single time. CDR3 loop: CASSRIAAESSYEQYF. CDR3 bases: TGTGCCAGCAGTAGGATTGCAGCGGAGAGCTCCTACGAGCAGTACTTC. This chain joins TRBV25-1 and TRBJ2-7; D perhaps matches TRBD2 (5 bases). The V end lost 5 bases, the J end lost 0 bases, and 17 bases lay between the germline ends. CDR1 MGHDK and CDR2 SYGVNS come from the germline V gene. This CDR3 comprises 16 residues.

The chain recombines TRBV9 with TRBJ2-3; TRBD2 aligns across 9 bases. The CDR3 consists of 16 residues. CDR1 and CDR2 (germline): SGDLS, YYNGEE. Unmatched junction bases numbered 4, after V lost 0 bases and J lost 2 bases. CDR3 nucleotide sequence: TGTGCCAGCAGCGTAGGGCTAGCGGGAATCACAGATACGCAGTATTTT. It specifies CASSVGLAGITDTQYF.

CDR3 sequence: CASSLRPNEAFF. CDR3 DNA sequence: TGTGCCAGCAGCCTCAGGCCGAACGAGGCTTTCTTT. The chain combines TRBV7-9 with TRBJ1-1; D is uncertain. Trimming took off 5 bases at V and 11 bases at J, with 15 bases between the two ends. CDR1 SEHNR and CDR2 FQNEAQ come from the germline V gene (reference sequence). This CDR3 region has 12 residues.

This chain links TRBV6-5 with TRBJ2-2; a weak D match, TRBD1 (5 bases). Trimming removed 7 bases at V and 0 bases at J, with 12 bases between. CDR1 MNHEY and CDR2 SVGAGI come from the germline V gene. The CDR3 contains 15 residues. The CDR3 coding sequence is TGTGCCAGCACCCCAGGGTCCGCGAACACCGGGGAGCTGTTTTTT. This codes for CASTPGSANTGELFF.

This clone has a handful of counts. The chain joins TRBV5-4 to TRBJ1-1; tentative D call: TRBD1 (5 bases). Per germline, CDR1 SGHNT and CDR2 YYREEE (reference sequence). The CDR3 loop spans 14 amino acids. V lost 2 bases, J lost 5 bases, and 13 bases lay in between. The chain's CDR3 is CASSLRQSETEAFF. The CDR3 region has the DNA TGTGCCAGCAGCTTAAGACAGTCTGAGACTGAAGCTTTCTTT.

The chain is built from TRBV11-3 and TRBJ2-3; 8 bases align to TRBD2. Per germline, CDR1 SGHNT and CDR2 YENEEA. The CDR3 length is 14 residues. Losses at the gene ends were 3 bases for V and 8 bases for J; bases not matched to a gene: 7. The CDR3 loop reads CASSLSAGAATQYF. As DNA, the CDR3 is TGTGCCAGCAGCTTGTCAGCGGGGGCCGCTACGCAGTATTTT.

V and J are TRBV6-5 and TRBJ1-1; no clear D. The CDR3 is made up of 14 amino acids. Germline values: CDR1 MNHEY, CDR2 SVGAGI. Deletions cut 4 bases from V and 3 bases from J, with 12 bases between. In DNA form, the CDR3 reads TGTGCCAGCAGTTCATGGGCAGGAGACACTGAAGCTTTCTTT. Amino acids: CASSSWAGDTEAFF.

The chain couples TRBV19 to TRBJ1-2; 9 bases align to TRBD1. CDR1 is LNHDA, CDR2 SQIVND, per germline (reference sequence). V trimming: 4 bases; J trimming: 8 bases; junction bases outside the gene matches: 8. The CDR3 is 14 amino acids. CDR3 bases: TGTGCCAGTAGTACGTGGGACAGGGTGCGGGGCTACACCTTC. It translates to CASSTWDRVRGYTF.

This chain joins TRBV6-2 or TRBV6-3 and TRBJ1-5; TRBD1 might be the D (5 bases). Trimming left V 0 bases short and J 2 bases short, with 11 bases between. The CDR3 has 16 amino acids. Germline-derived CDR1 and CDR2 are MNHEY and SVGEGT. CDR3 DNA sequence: TGTGCCAGCAGTTACTCGGCAGGGATGGGCAATCAGCCCCAGCATTTT. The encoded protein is CASSYSAGMGNQPQHF.

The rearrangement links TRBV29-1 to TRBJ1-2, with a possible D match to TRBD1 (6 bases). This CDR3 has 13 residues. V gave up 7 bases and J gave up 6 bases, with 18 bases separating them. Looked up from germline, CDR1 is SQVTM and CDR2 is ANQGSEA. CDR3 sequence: CSALQGGKDGYTF. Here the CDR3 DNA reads TGCAGCGCCCTACAGGGAGGAAAAGATGGCTACACCTTC.

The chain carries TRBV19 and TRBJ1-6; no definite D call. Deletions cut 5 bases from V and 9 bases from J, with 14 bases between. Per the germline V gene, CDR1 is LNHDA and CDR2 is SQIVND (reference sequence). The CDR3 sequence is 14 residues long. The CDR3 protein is CASSQLNRGSPLHF. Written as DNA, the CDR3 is TGTGCCAGTAGTCAATTAAACCGAGGTTCACCCCTCCACTTT.